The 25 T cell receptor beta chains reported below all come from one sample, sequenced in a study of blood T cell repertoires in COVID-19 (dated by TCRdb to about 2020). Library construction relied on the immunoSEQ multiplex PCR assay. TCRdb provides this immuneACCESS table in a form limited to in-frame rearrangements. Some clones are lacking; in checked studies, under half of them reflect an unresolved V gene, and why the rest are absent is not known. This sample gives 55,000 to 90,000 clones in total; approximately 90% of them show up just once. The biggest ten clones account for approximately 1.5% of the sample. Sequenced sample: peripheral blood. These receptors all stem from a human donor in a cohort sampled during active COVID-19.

CDR3 DNA sequence: TGTGCCAGCAGCCCCGGACTAGCGGGACTGGAGACCCAGTACTTC. Translating gives CASSPGLAGLETQYF. The chain joins TRBV14 to TRBJ2-5, with TRBD2 identical over 12 bases. V shed 4 bases, J shed 5 bases, and the junction held 5 bases outside the gene matches. The CDR3 has 15 residues. Germline lookup yields CDR1 SGHDN and CDR2 FVKESK.

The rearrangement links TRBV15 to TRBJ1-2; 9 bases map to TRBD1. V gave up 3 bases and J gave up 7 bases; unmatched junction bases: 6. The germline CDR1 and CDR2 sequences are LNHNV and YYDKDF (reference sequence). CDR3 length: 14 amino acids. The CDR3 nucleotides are TGTGCCACCAGCAGGGCGGGACAGGGAATTGGCTACACCTTC. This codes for CATSRAGQGIGYTF.

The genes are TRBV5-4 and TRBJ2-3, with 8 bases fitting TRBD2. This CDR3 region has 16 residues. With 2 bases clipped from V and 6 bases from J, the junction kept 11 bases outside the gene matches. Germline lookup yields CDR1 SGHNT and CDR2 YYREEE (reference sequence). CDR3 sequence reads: CASSFGKAGGMDTQYF. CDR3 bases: TGTGCCAGCAGCTTTGGAAAGGCGGGAGGTATGGATACGCAGTATTTT.

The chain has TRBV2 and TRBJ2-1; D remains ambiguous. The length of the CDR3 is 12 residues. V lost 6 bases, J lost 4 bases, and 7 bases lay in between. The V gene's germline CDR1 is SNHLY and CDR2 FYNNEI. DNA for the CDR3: TGTGCCAGCAGGGTAGAGTACAATGAGCAGTTCTTC. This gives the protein CASRVEYNEQFF.

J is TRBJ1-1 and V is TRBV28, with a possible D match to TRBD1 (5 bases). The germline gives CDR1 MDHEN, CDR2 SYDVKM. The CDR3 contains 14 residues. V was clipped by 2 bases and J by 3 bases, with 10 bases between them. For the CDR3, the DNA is TGTGCCAGCAGTTTAGACCAGGGCTACACTGAAGCTTTCTTT. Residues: CASSLDQGYTEAFF.

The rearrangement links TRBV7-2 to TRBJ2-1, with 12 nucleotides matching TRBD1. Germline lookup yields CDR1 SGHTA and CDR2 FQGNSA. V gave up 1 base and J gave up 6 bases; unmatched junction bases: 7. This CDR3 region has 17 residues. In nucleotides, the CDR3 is TGTGCCAGCAGCTTAGTACCCGGGACAGGGGGCTCCAATGAGCAGTTCTTC. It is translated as CASSLVPGTGGSNEQFF.

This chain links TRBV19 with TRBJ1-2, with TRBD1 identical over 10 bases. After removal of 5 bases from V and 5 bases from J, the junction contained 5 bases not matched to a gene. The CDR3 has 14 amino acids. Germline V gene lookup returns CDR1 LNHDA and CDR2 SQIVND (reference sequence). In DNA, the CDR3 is TGTGCCAGTAGTGGGACAGGGGATAGTTATGGCTACACCTTC. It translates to CASSGTGDSYGYTF.

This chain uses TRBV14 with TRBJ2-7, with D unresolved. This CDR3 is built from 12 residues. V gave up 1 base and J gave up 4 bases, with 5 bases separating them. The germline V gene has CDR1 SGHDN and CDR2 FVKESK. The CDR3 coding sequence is TGTGCCAGCAGCCAAGGGCTTTACGAGCAGTACTTC. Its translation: CASSQGLYEQYF.

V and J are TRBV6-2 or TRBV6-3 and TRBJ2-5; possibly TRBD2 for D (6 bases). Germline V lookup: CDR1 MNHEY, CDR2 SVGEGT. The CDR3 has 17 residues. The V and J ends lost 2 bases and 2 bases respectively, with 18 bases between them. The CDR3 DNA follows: TGTGCCAGCAGTTACCCTACCGTCTTGGGGAGGCAAGAGACCCAGTACTTC. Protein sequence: CASSYPTVLGRQETQYF.

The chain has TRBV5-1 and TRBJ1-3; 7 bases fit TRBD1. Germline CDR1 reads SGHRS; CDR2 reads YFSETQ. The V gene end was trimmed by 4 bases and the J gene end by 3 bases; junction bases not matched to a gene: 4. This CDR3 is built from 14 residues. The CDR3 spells CASSHGQDGNTIYF. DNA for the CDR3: TGCGCCAGCAGCCATGGACAGGATGGAAACACCATATATTTT.

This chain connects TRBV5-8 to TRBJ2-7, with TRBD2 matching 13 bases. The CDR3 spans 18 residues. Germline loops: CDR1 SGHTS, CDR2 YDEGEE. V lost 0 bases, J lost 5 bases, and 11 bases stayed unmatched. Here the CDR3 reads CASSLEGGGLAGADEQYV. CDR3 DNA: TGTGCCAGCAGCTTGGAGGGGGGCGGACTAGCGGGAGCTGACGAGCAGTACGTC.

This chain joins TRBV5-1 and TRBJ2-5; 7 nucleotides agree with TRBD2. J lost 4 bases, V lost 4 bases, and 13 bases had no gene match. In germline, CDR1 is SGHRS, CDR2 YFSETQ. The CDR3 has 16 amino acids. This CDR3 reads CASSLGLGLDRETQYF. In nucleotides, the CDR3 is TGCGCCAGCAGCCTGGGGCTTGGACTAGATAGAGAGACCCAGTACTTC.

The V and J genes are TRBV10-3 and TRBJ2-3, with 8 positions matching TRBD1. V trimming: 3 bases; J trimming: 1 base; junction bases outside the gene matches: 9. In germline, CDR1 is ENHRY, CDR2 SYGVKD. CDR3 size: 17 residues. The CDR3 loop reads CAISEGVGGQGTDTQYF. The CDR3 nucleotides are TGTGCCATCAGTGAAGGAGTTGGGGGACAGGGCACAGATACGCAGTATTTT.

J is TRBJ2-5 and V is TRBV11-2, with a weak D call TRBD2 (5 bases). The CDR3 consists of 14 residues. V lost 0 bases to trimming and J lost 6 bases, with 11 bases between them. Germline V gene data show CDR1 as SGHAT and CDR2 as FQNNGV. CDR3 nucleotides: TGTGCCAGCAGCTTAGATGGGTCTAGCCAGACCCAGTACTTC. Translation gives CASSLDGSSQTQYF.

This chain's CDR3 is CASSLGGSRETQYF. CDR3 nucleotide sequence: TGTGCCAGCAGTTTAGGAGGGTCAAGGGAGACCCAGTACTTC. V gene TRBV27 combines with J gene TRBJ2-5, with a weak D call TRBD2 (6 bases). Trimming took 2 bases from V and 5 from J, leaving 12 bases between them. Germline-derived CDR1 and CDR2 are MNHEY and SMNVEV (reference sequence). The CDR3 contains 14 residues.

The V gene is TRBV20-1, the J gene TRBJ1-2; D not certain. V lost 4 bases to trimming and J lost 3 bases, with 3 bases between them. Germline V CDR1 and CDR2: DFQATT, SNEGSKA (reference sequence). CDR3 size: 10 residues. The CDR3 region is CSATYYGYTF. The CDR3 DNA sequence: TGCAGTGCTACCTACTATGGCTACACCTTC.

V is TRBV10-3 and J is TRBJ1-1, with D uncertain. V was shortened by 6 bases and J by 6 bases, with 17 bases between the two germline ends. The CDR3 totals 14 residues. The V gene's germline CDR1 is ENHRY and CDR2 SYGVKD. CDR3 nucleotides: TGTGCCATCAGGGAAGCACTTCGGGTCCCTGAAGCTTTCTTT. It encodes CAIREALRVPEAFF.

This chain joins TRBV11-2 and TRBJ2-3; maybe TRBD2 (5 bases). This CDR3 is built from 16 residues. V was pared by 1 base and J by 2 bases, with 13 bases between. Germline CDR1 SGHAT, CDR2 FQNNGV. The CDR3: CASSLGGSSVTDTQYF. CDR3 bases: TGTGCCAGCAGCTTAGGAGGGTCGAGCGTCACAGATACGCAGTATTTT.

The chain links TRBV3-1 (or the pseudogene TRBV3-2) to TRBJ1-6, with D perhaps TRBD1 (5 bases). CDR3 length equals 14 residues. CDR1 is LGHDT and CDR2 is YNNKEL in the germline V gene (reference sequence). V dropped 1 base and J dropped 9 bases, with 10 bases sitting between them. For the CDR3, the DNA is TGTGCCAGCAGCCAAGTGGACAAGGGTTCACCCCTCCACTTT. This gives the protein CASSQVDKGSPLHF.

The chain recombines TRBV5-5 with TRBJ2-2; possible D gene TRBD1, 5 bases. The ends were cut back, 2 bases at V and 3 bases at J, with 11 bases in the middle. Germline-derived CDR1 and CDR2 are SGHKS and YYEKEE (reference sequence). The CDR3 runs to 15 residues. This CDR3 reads CASSFSGQDTGELFF. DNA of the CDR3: TGTGCCAGCAGCTTCTCAGGGCAGGACACCGGGGAGCTGTTTTTT.

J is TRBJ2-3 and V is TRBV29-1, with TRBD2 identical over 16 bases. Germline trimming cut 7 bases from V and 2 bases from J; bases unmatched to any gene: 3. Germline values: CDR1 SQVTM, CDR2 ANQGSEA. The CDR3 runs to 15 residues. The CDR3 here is CSGGLAGGFTDTQYF. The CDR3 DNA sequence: TGCAGCGGGGGACTAGCGGGAGGGTTCACAGATACGCAGTATTTT.

The CDR3 region has the DNA TGTGCCAGCAGCTTACAGGGCAGGGCCGCCGGGGAGCTGTTTTTT. This codes for CASSLQGRAAGELFF. The V call is TRBV11-3, the J call TRBJ2-2, with D perhaps TRBD1 (5 bases). Germline-derived CDR1 and CDR2 are SGHNT and YENEEA. V dropped 2 bases and J dropped 6 bases, with 13 bases sitting between them. This CDR3 is 15 amino acids long.

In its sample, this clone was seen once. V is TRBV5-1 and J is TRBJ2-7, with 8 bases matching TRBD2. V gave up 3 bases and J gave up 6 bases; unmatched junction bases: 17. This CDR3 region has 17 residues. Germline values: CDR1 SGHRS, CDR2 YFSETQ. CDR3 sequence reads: CASSSHYLAGEGSEQYF. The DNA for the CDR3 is TGCGCCAGCAGCTCCCACTATCTAGCGGGTGAGGGAAGCGAGCAGTACTTC.

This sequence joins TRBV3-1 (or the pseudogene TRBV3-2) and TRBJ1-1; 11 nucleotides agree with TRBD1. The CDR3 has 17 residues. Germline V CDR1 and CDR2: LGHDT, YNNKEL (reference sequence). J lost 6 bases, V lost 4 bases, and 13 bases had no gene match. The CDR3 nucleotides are TGTGCCAGCAGCCCCCGGACAGGGGGCGCTCAAAGGGCTGAAGCTTTCTTT. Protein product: CASSPRTGGAQRAEAFF.

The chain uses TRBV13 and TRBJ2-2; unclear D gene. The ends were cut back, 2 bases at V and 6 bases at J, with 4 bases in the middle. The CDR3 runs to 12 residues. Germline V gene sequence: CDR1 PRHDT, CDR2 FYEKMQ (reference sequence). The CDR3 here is CASSLPAGELFF. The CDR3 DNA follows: TGTGCCAGCAGCTTACCCGCCGGGGAGCTGTTTTTT.